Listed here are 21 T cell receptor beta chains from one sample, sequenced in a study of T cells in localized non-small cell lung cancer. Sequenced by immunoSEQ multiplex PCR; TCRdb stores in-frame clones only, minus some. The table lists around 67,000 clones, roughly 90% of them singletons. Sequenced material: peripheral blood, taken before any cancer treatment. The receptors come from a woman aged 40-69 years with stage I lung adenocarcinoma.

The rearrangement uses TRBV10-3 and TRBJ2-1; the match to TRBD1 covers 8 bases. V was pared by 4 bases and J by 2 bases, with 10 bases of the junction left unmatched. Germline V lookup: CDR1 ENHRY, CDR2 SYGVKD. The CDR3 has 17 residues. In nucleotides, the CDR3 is TGTGCCATCAGTGGGGGCACCGGACAGGGCGCCTACAATGAGCAGTTCTTC. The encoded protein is CAISGGTGQGAYNEQFF.

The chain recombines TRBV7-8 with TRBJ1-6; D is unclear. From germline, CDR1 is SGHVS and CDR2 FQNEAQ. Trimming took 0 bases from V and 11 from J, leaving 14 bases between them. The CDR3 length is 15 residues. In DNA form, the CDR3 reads TGTGCCAGCAGCTTAGCCAGCCCCTCCGTGGCACCCCTCCACTTT. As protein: CASSLASPSVAPLHF.

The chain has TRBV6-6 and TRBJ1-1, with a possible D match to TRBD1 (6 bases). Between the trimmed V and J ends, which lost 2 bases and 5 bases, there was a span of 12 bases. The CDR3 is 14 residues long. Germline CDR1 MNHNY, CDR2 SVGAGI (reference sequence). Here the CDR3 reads CASSYPGGQTEAFF. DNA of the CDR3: TGTGCCAGCAGTTACCCAGGAGGACAGACTGAAGCTTTCTTT.

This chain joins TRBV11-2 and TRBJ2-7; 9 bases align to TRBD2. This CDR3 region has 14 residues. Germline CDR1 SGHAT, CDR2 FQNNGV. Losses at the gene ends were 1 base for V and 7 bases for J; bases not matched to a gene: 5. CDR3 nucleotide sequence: TGTGCCAGCAGCTTAGTGGCTAGCGGGACGGAGCAGTACTTC. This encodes CASSLVASGTEQYF. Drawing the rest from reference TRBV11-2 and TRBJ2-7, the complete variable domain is EAGVAQSPRYKIIEKRQSVAFWCNPISGHATLYWYQQILGQGPKLLIQFQNNGVVDDSQLPKDRFSAERLKGVDSTLKIQPAKLEDSAVYLCASSLVASGTEQYFGPGTRLTVT.

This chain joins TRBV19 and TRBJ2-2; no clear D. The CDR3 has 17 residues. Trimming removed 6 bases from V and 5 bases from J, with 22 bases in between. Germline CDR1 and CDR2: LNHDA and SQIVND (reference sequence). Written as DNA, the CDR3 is TGTGCCAGTAGGATCTCCCCCGCGTGGGCCGGGACCGGGGAGCTGTTTTTT. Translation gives CASRISPAWAGTGELFF.

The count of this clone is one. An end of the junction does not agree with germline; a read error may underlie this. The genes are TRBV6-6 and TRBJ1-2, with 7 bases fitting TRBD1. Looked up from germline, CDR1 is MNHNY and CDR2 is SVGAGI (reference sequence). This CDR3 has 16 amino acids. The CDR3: CASSYSGTVANHGYTF. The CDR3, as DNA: TGTGCCAGCAGTTACTCGGGGACAGTTGCTAACCATGGCTACACCTTC.

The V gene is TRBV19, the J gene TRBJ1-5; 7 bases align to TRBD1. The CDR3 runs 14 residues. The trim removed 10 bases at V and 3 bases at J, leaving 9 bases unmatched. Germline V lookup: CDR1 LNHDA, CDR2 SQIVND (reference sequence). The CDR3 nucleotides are TGTGCCACTAACCAGGGGGAAAACAATCAGCCCCAGCATTTT. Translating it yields CATNQGENNQPQHF.

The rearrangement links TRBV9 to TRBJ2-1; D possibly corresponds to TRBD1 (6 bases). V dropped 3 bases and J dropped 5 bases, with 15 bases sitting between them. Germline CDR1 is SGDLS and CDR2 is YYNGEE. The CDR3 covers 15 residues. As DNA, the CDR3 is TGTGCCAGCAGCGATGCACAGGGTTGGGACAATGAGCAGTTCTTC. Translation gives CASSDAQGWDNEQFF.

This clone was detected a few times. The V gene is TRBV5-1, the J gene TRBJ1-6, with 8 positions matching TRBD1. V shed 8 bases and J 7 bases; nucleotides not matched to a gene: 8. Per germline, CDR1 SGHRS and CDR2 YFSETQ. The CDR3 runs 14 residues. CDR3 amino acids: CASSQGAENSPLHF. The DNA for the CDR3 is TGCGCCAGTTCCCAGGGGGCAGAGAATTCACCCCTCCACTTT.

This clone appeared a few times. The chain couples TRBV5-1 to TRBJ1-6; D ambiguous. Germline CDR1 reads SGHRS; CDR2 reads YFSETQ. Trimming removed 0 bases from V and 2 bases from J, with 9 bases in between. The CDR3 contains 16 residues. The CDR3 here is CASSLEWKPYNSPLHF. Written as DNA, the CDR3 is TGCGCCAGCAGCTTGGAGTGGAAGCCCTATAATTCACCCCTCCACTTT.

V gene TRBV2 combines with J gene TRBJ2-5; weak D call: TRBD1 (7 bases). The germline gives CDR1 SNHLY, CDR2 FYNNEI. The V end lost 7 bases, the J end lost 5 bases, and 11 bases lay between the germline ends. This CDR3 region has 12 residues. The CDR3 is CASTQGGETQYF. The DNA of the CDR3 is TGTGCCAGCACCCAGGGGGGTGAGACCCAGTACTTC. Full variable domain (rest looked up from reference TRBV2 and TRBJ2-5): EPEVTQTPSHQVTQMGQEVILRCVPISNHLYFYWYRQILGQKVEFLVSFYNNEISEKSEIFDDQFSVERPDGSNFTLKIRSTKLEDSAMYFCASTQGGETQYFGPGTRLLVL.

The CDR3 here is CSVSWGAANDQPQHF. The CDR3 nucleotides are TGCAGCGTTAGTTGGGGGGCAGCCAACGATCAGCCCCAGCATTTT. The chain recombines TRBV29-1 with TRBJ1-5; the D gene is possibly TRBD1 (6 bases). Germline lookup yields CDR1 SQVTM and CDR2 ANQGSEA. CDR3 length: 15 residues. Deletions cut 5 bases from V and 5 bases from J, with 19 bases between.

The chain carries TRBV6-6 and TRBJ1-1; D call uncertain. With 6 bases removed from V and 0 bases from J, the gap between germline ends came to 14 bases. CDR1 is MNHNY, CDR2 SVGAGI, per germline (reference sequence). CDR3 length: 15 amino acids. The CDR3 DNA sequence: TGTGCCAGCAGCCTCTTAGGACTTCTGAACACTGAAGCTTTCTTT. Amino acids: CASSLLGLLNTEAFF.

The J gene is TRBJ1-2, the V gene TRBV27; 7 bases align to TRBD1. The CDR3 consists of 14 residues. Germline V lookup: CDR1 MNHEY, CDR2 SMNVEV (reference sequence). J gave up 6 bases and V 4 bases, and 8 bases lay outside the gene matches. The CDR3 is CASSSWGDRDGYTF. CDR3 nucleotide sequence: TGTGCCAGCAGTTCTTGGGGCGACAGGGATGGCTACACCTTC.

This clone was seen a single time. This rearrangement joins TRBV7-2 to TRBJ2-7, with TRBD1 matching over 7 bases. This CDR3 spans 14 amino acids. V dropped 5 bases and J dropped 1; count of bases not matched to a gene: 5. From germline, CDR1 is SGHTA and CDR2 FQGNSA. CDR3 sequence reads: CASSKGQSSYEQYF. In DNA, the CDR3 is TGTGCCAGCAGCAAGGGACAGAGTTCCTACGAGCAGTACTTC.

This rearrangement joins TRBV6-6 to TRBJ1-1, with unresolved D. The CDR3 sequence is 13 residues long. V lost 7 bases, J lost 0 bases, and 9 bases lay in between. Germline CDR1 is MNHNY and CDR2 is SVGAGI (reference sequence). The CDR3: CASKGTVNTEAFF. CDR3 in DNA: TGTGCCAGCAAAGGTACGGTGAACACTGAAGCTTTCTTT.

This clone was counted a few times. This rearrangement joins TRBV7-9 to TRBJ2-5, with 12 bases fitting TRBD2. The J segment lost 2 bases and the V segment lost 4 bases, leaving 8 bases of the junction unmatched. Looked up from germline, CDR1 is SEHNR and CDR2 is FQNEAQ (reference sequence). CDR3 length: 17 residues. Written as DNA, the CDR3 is TGTGCCAGCAGCTCCCTTTTCGGGACTAGCGGGCAAGAGACCCAGTACTTC. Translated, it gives CASSSLFGTSGQETQYF.

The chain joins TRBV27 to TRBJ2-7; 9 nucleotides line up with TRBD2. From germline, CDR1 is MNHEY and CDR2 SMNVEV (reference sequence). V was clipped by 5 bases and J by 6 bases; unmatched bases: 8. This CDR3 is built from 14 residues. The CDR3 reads CASSGNSGRGEQYF. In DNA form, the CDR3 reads TGTGCCAGCAGTGGAAATAGCGGGAGAGGCGAGCAGTACTTC.

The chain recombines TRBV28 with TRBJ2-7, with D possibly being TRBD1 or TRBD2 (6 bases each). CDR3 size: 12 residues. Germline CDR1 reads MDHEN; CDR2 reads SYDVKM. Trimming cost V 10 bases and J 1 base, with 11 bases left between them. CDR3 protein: CATGGRSYEQYF. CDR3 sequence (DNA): TGTGCCACCGGGGGCAGATCCTACGAGCAGTACTTC.

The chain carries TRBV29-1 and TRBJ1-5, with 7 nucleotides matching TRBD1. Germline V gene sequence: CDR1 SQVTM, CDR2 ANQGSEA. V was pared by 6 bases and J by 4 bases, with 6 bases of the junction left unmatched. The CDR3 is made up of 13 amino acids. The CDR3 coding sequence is TGCAGCGTCGCTGGGACAGCTAATCAGCCCCAGCATTTT. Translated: CSVAGTANQPQHF.

The CDR3 sequence: CASSPPGTRSPEQYF. CDR3 sequence (DNA): TGTGCCAGCAGTCCTCCTGGGACTAGATCACCCGAGCAGTACTTC. The rearrangement uses TRBV28 and TRBJ2-7; 8 nucleotides align to TRBD2. Per the germline V gene, CDR1 is MDHEN and CDR2 is SYDVKM. The J segment lost 6 bases and the V segment lost 5 bases, leaving 12 bases of the junction unmatched. The CDR3 runs 15 residues.